This TCR beta chain was profiled in a study of T cell changes during pregnancy in multiple sclerosis. The CDR3 is 16 residues long. CDR1 and CDR2 from the germline V gene are GTSNPN and SVGIG (reference sequence). V shed 0 bases and J 3 bases; nucleotides not matched to a gene: 8. This table comes from immunoSEQ multiplex PCR, and its TCRdb copy is limited to in-frame clones, with some not included. The data contain tens of thousands of clones, around 94% of them singletons. The genes are TRBV30 and TRBJ2-1; 7 bases map to TRBD1. Source: peripheral blood, taken in the third trimester of pregnancy. This TCR was sampled from a female donor with multiple sclerosis, enrolled in a pregnancy study. The CDR3 protein is CAWSVGTDLDYNEQFF. CDR3 sequence (DNA): TGTGCCTGGAGTGTAGGGACAGACCTTGACTACAATGAGCAGTTCTTC.